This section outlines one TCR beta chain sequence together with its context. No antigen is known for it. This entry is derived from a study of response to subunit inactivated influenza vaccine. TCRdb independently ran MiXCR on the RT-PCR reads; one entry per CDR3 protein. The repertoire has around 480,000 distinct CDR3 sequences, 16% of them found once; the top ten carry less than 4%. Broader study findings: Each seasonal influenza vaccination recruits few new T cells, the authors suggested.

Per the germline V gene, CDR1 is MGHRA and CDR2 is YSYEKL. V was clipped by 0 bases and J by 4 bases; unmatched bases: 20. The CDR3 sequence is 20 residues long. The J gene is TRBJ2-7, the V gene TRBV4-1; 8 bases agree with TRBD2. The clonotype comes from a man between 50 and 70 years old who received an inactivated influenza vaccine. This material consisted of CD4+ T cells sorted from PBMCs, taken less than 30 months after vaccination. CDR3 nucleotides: TGCGCCAGCAGCCAAGATGAGCGGGGGAAAATCCCTTGGAGTCGGTACGAGCAGTACTTC. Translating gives CASSQDERGKIPWSRYEQYF.